The clone carrying this TCR beta chain was counted a few times. This CDR3 has 15 amino acids. Germline assignment: CDR1 LNHDA and CDR2 SQIVND (reference sequence). V lost 3 bases, J lost 5 bases, and 9 bases stayed unmatched. The data originate from a study of molecular identifiers for immune sequencing clone quantification. Preparation of naive CD8 libraries involved roughly 19,000 to 1,100,000 sorted cells and 10%, 30% or 50% RNA. The bulk TCR libraries were made with methods described before and with listed TCR primers. TCRdb analysed the PCR reads with MiXCR anew, one entry per CDR3 protein. The table has over 550,000 distinct CDR3 sequences, about 25% seen once.

The gene calls are TRBV19 and TRBJ2-5; 7 bases match TRBD1. The sequencing input was naive CD8+ T cells from blood, with Jurkat cell RNA spiked in. Stated subset: FACS-sorted CD8+CD4-CCR7+CD45RA+ naive T cells. The TCR originated in a human donor in good health. Some libraries in this study had Jurkat cell RNA spiked in. The CDR3 region has the DNA TGTGCCAGTAGTATTGAGGGGGCCGGAGGCGAGACCCAGTACTTC. This codes for CASSIEGAGGETQYF.